These T cell receptor beta chains were read from a single sample in a study of control samples from healthy donors and cancer patients. Profiled with immunoSEQ multiplex PCR; TCRdb holds only in-frame clones, not every one. The sample contains 150,000 to 200,000 clones, approximately 86% of which appear only once. Input material: blood. These receptors all stem from a man aged 18 to 30 in good health. CDR3s include the opening cysteine and the closing phenylalanine or tryptophan. A D gene is named only where the DNA matches it firmly. Some rows have no size entry. The others give once, few or many, or a class for an expanded clone.

d_gene | j_gene | abundance | v_gene | CDR3nt | CDR3aa
TRBD2 | TRBJ2-3 | . | TRBV7-2 | TGTGCCAGCAGCCTCCAACTAGCGGGGGGGAGAGCAGATACGCAGTATTTT | CASSLQLAGGRADTQYF
TRBD1 | TRBJ2-7 | . | TRBV29-1 | TGCAGCGTTGCAGTGGACAGGTCCTCCTACGAGCAGTACTTC | CSVAVDRSSYEQYF
TRBD2 | TRBJ2-1 | . | TRBV3-1/TRBV3-2 | TGTGCCAGCAGCCGAAGACTAGCGGGGAACAATGAGCAGTTCTTC | CASSRRLAGNNEQFF
TRBD2 | TRBJ2-1 | . | TRBV7-2 | TGTGCCAGCAGCCAATCACCCGGGACTAGCGGGGGTCAGTTCTTC | CASSQSPGTSGGQFF
. | TRBJ1-5 | . | TRBV7-2 | TGTGCCAGCAGCCTCCAGAAGCTTCAGCCCCAGCATTTT | CASSLQKLQPQHF
TRBD1 | TRBJ1-2 | . | TRBV27 | TGTGCCAGCAAAGGGACAGGCGAACACTATGGCTACACCTTC | CASKGTGEHYGYTF
. | TRBJ1-5 | . | TRBV4-1 | TGCGCCAGCAGCCAAGAGGGACGGAACCAGCCCCAGCATTTT | CASSQEGRNQPQHF
. | TRBJ2-3 | . | TRBV7-6 | TGTGCCAGCAGCTTAGTGGTGGGAGGAAGTGATACGCAGTATTTT | CASSLVVGGSDTQYF
. | TRBJ2-1 | . | TRBV10-1 | TGCGCCAGGGGACCTCATGAGCAGTTCTTC | CARGPHEQFF
. | TRBJ1-1 | . | TRBV6-5 | TGTGCCAGCAATCTACAGGGGAACACTGAAGCTTTCTTT | CASNLQGNTEAFF
TRBD1 | TRBJ1-1 | . | TRBV5-4 | TGTGCCAGCAGCCACCTCGACAGGGAGGCGAACACTGAAGCTTTCTTT | CASSHLDREANTEAFF
TRBD2 | TRBJ2-7 | once | TRBV27 | TGTGCCAGCAGTACCCCGGGACTAGCCTCCTACGAGCAGTACTTC | CASSTPGLASYEQYF
. | TRBJ2-1 | . | TRBV3-1/TRBV3-2 | TGTGCCAGCAGCCTGACCGGGACGGACAATGAGCAGTTCTTC | CASSLTGTDNEQFF
TRBD2 | TRBJ2-5 | . | TRBV28 | TGTGCCCTCGGACTAGCGGGGGGGGGAGTTGAGACCCAGTACTTC | CALGLAGGGVETQYF
TRBD1 | TRBJ2-2 | few | TRBV19 | TGTGCCAGTAGTATAGCGACAGGGGGACCCGGGGAGCTGTTTTTT | CASSIATGGPGELFF
TRBD1 | TRBJ1-2 | once | TRBV5-4 | TGTGCCAGCAGCTCAGGGGGCCTGGAGGGCTACACCTTC | CASSSGGLEGYTF
. | TRBJ1-1 | . | TRBV7-2 | TGTGCCAGCAGCTTAGCCGGGGGAAACACTGAAGCTTTCTTT | CASSLAGGNTEAFF
. | TRBJ1-1 | once | TRBV2 | TGTGCCAGCACTCCGACCCGAGGGTTCGCTGAAGCTTTCTTT | CASTPTRGFAEAFF
. | TRBJ2-1 | . | TRBV9 | TGTGCCAGCAGCGTAGAGCAGGGGGGTTTTGAGCAGTTCTTC | CASSVEQGGFEQFF
. | TRBJ2-7 | . | TRBV12-2 | TGTGCAAGTCGCTTAGCAGGGGAGCAGTACTTC | CASRLAGEQYF
. | TRBJ1-1 | . | TRBV6-5 | TGTGCCAGCAGCTATCAAAAAACTGAAGCTTTCTTT | CASSYQKTEAFF
TRBD1 | TRBJ1-2 | . | TRBV29-1 | TGCAGCGTTGCCCGGACAGGCGTCAACTATGGCTACACCTTC | CSVARTGVNYGYTF
. | TRBJ1-3 | . | TRBV6-5 | TGTGCCAGCAGCGGCAGGAGGGCCGGAAACACCATATATTTT | CASSGRRAGNTIYF
. | TRBJ2-5 | . | TRBV2 | TGTGCCAGCAAGGGGTCCCGGGTTGAAGAGATGACCCAGTACTTC | CASKGSRVEEMTQYF
. | TRBJ1-4 | . | TRBV3-1/TRBV3-2 | TGTGCCAGCAGCCAGGAATTTACAGGGTACGTGGAAAAACTGTTTTTT | CASSQEFTGYVEKLFF
TRBD1 | TRBJ1-4 | . | TRBV19 | TGTGCCAGTAGTAGCTTCACAGCCTCAGGGGGTGAAAAACTGTTTTTT | CASSSFTASGGEKLFF
. | TRBJ1-2 | . | TRBV6-1 | TGTGCCAGCAGTGAAGACGGGGGGGCGATCTATGGCTACACCTTC | CASSEDGGAIYGYTF
TRBD2 | TRBJ2-5 | . | TRBV29-1 | TGCAGCGTGGGGGGACTACGAGAGACCCAGTACTTC | CSVGGLRETQYF
. | TRBJ2-7 | . | TRBV4-1 | TGCGCCAGCAGCCGGGACCTTCTCCTGGAGCAGTACTTC | CASSRDLLLEQYF
. | TRBJ1-4 | once | TRBV3-1/TRBV3-2 | TGTGCCAGCAGCCTGAAAGCGACAGTCAGTTTT | CASSLKATVSF
TRBD1 | TRBJ1-3 | . | TRBV28 | TGTGCCAGCAGTTACCAAAACAGGGGGACTGGAAACACCATATATTTT | CASSYQNRGTGNTIYF
. | TRBJ2-1 | . | TRBV7-9 | TGTGCCAGCAGCTTCCCGGTAGCAGGGTCCTACAATGAGCAGTTCTTC | CASSFPVAGSYNEQFF
. | TRBJ1-1 | . | TRBV15 | TGTGCCACCAGCCACAGAGCAAACACTGAAGCTTTCTTT | CATSHRANTEAFF
. | TRBJ2-1 | . | TRBV19 | TGTGCCAGTAGTATTTCAGGGGAGCAGTTCTTC | CASSISGEQFF
TRBD1 | TRBJ1-1 | . | TRBV12-3/TRBV12-4 | TGTGCCAGCAGTTTAGCCTGGGACAGTGAAGCTTTCTTT | CASSLAWDSEAFF
TRBD1 | TRBJ1-1 | . | TRBV6-5 | TGTGCCAGCAGTCTAACAGGGGATTGGAACACTGAAGCTTTCTTT | CASSLTGDWNTEAFF
TRBD2 | TRBJ2-1 | . | TRBV7-2 | TGTGCCAGCAGCCTTAGCGGGGGGCCTTACAATGAGCAGTTCTTC | CASSLSGGPYNEQFF
. | TRBJ2-3 | . | TRBV6-2/TRBV6-3 | TGTGCCAGCAGTTACTCGAAACGTTTTGATACGCAGTATTTT | CASSYSKRFDTQYF
. | TRBJ1-1 | few | TRBV5-5 | TGTGCCAGCAGCTTGTGGCGGGGAGGGAGTACTGAAGCTTTCTTT | CASSLWRGGSTEAFF
TRBD2 | TRBJ2-3 | once | TRBV5-4 | TGTGCCAGCAGGATGCTAGCGGGGGGGCCCGGCACAGATACGCAGTATTTT | CASRMLAGGPGTDTQYF
. | TRBJ2-7 | . | TRBV7-2 | TGTGCCAGCAGCTTAGCTCAGGTTTACGAGCAGTACTTC | CASSLAQVYEQYF
. | TRBJ2-7 | . | TRBV6-5 | TGTGCCAGCAGACTGGACAGCCACGAGCAGTACTTC | CASRLDSHEQYF
. | TRBJ2-7 | few | TRBV7-9 | TGTGCCAGCAGCTTAAGGCCCCACGAGCAGTACTTC | CASSLRPHEQYF
. | TRBJ1-4 | once | TRBV29-1 | TGCAGCGTTGAAGGGCCCTCGGGAAAACTGTTTTTT | CSVEGPSGKLFF
. | TRBJ2-1 | . | TRBV6-2/TRBV6-3 | TGTGCCAGCAGTTACTCTTTCAGATACAATGAGCAGTTCTTC | CASSYSFRYNEQFF
. | TRBJ1-1 | . | TRBV2 | TGTGCCAGCATGCCGGGGGCGCTTATATCCGCTGAAGCTTTCTTT | CASMPGALISAEAFF